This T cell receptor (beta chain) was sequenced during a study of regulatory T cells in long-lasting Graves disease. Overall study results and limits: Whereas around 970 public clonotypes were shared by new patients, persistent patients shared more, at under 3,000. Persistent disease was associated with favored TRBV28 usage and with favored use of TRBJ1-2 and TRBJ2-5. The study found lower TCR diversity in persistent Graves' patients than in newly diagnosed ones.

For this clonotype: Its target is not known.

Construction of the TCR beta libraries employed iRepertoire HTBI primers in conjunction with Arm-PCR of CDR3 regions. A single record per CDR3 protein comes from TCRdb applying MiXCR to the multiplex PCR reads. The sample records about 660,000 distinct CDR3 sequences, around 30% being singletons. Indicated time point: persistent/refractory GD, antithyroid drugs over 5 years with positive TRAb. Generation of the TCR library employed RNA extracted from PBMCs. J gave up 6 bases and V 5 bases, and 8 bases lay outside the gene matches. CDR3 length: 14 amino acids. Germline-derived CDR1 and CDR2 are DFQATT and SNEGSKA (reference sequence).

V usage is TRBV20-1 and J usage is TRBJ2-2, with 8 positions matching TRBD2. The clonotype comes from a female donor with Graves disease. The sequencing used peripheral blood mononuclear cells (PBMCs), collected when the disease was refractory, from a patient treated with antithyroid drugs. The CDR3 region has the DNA TGCAGTGCTCGCGGACTAGCAAGAGCCGGGGAGCTGTTTTTT. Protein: CSARGLARAGELFF.